This TCR beta chain was documented in a study of CD8 T cells in ankylosing spondylitis. Libraries of TCR beta came from quantitative 5'-RACE with molecular barcodes. TCRdb redid the calling of the 5' RACE reads with MiXCR, one entry per CDR3 protein. Counted here are under 250,000 distinct CDR3 sequences, 7.5% to 9.5% occurring once; the ten biggest clones make up roughly 5%. Study conclusions and caveats: In synovial fluid and blood from reactive arthritis, some motif variants were previously reported.

In the case of this clonotype: Its specificity is not known.

The germline CDR1 and CDR2 sequences are MNHNS and SASEGT. CDR3 length: 14 residues. Trimming removed 7 bases from V and 9 bases from J; junction bases left unmatched: 7. This sequence joins TRBV6-1 and TRBJ2-1; TRBD2 matches at 12 bases. The sample comprised blood, either unsorted or a sorted T cell fraction (not recorded which). The TCR comes from a female donor with ankylosing spondylitis or in good health (not recorded which). The CDR3 nucleotides are TGTGCCAGCACACGGACTAGCGGGGCAGGTGAGCAGTTCTTC. Its protein product is CASTRTSGAGEQFF.